These 32 T cell receptor beta chains were all obtained from the same sample, sequenced in a study of OX40 agonist ivuxolimab in advanced cancers. TCRdb keeps only in-frame clones here, not all; method: immunoSEQ multiplex PCR. This sample yields 90,000 to 100,000 clones, of which approximately 86% are seen a single time; 3% to 4% belongs to the top ten. The sample consisted of CD4+ or CD8+ T cells sorted from blood, taken in a trial of the OX40 agonist ivuxolimab. The receptor source for this set is an adult with an advanced solid tumor such as melanoma, head and neck, liver or kidney cancer.

This clone was counted once. The V call is TRBV7-2, the J call TRBJ2-3; TRBD2 aligns across 9 bases. In germline, CDR1 is SGHTA, CDR2 FQGNSA. Losses at the gene ends were 8 bases for V and 5 bases for J; bases not matched to a gene: 11. The CDR3 covers 15 residues. Here the CDR3 DNA reads TGTGCCAGCGGCCTAGGCGGGGGGGAGGGAGATACGCAGTATTTT. Translating gives CASGLGGGEGDTQYF.

This clone came up once. The rearrangement links TRBV7-2 to TRBJ1-2, with 9 bases identical to TRBD1. The CDR3 runs to 17 residues. V lost 1 base and J lost 5; bases outside the gene matches: 11. Germline assignment: CDR1 SGHTA and CDR2 FQGNSA. The CDR3: CASSLGGQGPGEYGYTF. The CDR3 DNA is TGTGCCAGCAGCTTAGGGGGACAGGGCCCGGGGGAATATGGCTACACCTTC.

The chain recombines TRBV11-3 with TRBJ2-2; D is uncertain. Trimming cost V 5 bases and J 7 bases, with 14 bases left between them. This CDR3 region has 14 residues. Germline CDR1 and CDR2: SGHNT and YENEEA. The CDR3 DNA is TGTGCCAGCAGCCCCTCGCTAGGGATCGGGGAGCTGTTTTTT. It translates to CASSPSLGIGELFF.

CDR3 DNA: TGTGCCAGCAGTCCCCAGGGTGAAACCTACGAGCAGTACTTC. Translated, it gives CASSPQGETYEQYF. The chain links TRBV6-5 to TRBJ2-7; D is possibly TRBD1 (5 bases). The CDR3 covers 14 residues. Germline CDR1 and CDR2: MNHEY and SVGAGI. V was pared by 5 bases and J by 2 bases, with 13 bases between.

The rearrangement joins TRBV6-1 to TRBJ2-1, with unresolved D. Trimming stripped 7 bases from V and 0 bases from J, with 10 bases between. CDR3 size: 14 residues. Per the germline V gene, CDR1 is MNHNS and CDR2 is SASEGT. CDR3 nucleotide sequence: TGTGCCAGCACTGGCGTGAGCTCCTACAATGAGCAGTTCTTC. Its translation is CASTGVSSYNEQFF.

This clone occurred once. The chain uses TRBV7-9 and TRBJ2-1; the match to TRBD2 covers 7 bases. V trimming: 1 base; J trimming: 4 bases; junction bases outside the gene matches: 7. The length of the CDR3 is 16 residues. The V gene's germline CDR1 is SEHNR and CDR2 FQNEAQ (reference sequence). The chain's CDR3 is CASSLDASGYYNEQFF. Here the CDR3 DNA reads TGTGCCAGCAGCTTAGACGCTAGCGGCTATTACAATGAGCAGTTCTTC.

This clone was detected a few times. The chain carries TRBV11-2 and TRBJ2-5; 9 nucleotides align to TRBD1. J lost 2 bases, V lost 4 bases, and 8 bases had no gene match. The CDR3 has 16 residues. The germline gives CDR1 SGHAT, CDR2 FQNNGV. The CDR3 DNA reads as TGTGCCAGCAGCTCCGGACAGGGGCTTTTACAAGAGACCCAGTACTTC. Translated: CASSSGQGLLQETQYF.

This clone was detected once. This chain links TRBV6-5 with TRBJ2-1, with unresolved D. The CDR3 totals 16 residues. Trimming shortened V by 2 bases and J by 1 base, and 12 bases separated the two germline ends. The germline CDR1 and CDR2 sequences are MNHEY and SVGAGI. This CDR3 reads CASSYSLDNSYNEQFF. Written as DNA, the CDR3 is TGTGCCAGCAGTTACAGTTTAGATAATTCCTACAATGAGCAGTTCTTC.

The V gene is TRBV27, the J gene TRBJ2-2; D remains ambiguous. The CDR3 loop spans 14 amino acids. V lost 2 bases, J lost 5 bases, and 9 bases lay in between. Germline V gene sequence: CDR1 MNHEY, CDR2 SMNVEV (reference sequence). DNA of the CDR3: TGTGCCAGCAGTTTAGGAGTTCTGACCGGGGAGCTGTTTTTT. Residues: CASSLGVLTGELFF.

The chain carries TRBV27 and TRBJ1-5; TRBD1 might be the D (6 bases). V gave up 3 bases and J gave up 5 bases, with 14 bases separating them. This CDR3 is built from 15 residues. Germline CDR1 and CDR2: MNHEY and SMNVEV (reference sequence). The CDR3 nucleotides read TGTGCCAGCAGTTTGAGTACAAGGGGGGATCAGCCCCAGCATTTT. Translating it yields CASSLSTRGDQPQHF.

This clone was recorded a few times. This sequence joins TRBV2 and TRBJ1-2; 9 nucleotides agree with TRBD1. J gave up 1 base and V 6 bases, and 9 bases lay outside the gene matches. The CDR3 contains 16 residues. Germline V gene data show CDR1 as SNHLY and CDR2 as FYNNEI. CDR3 sequence: CASRRDRVGYNYGYTF. Written as DNA, the CDR3 is TGTGCCAGCAGAAGGGACAGGGTGGGGTATAACTATGGCTACACCTTC.

This chain uses TRBV27 with TRBJ2-1, with 10 bases that match TRBD2. Trimming removed 0 bases from V and 0 bases from J; junction bases left unmatched: 11. This CDR3 has 20 amino acids. CDR1 is MNHEY and CDR2 is SMNVEV in the germline V gene (reference sequence). In DNA form, the CDR3 reads TGTGCCAGCAGTTTATCGAGTACAGCGGGAGGGCTCCTCTCCTACAATGAGCAGTTCTTC. Amino acids: CASSLSSTAGGLLSYNEQFF.

The CDR3 here is CASSLTRDGRSDEQYF. Here the CDR3 DNA reads TGTGCCAGCAGTCTAACTCGGGACGGACGTTCCGACGAGCAGTACTTC. This chain joins TRBV28 and TRBJ2-7; tentatively, D is TRBD1 or TRBD2 (5 bases each). Trimming pared 5 bases from V and 5 bases from J, leaving 22 bases between. Germline-derived CDR1 and CDR2 are MDHEN and SYDVKM. The CDR3 length is 16 residues. The full variable domain, in which reference TRBV28 and TRBJ2-7 provide the parts outside the CDR3, is DVKVTQSSRYLVKRTGEKVFLECVQDMDHENMFWYRQDPGLGLRLIYFSYDVKMKEKGDIPEGYSVSREKKERFSLILESASTNQTSMYLCASSLTRDGRSDEQYFGPGTRLTVT.

The J gene is TRBJ2-2, the V gene TRBV15; D not certain. The V and J ends lost 1 base and 4 bases respectively, with 10 bases between them. The CDR3 is 15 residues long. Germline-derived CDR1 and CDR2 are LNHNV and YYDKDF (reference sequence). Here the CDR3 DNA reads TGTGCCACCAGCAGAGTTCAGGAGATCACCGGGGAGCTGTTTTTT. Translated: CATSRVQEITGELFF.

The chain is built from TRBV7-8 and TRBJ2-2; 13 bases align to TRBD2. V shed 6 bases and J 12 bases; nucleotides not matched to a gene: 10. The CDR3 has 15 amino acids. The germline CDR1 and CDR2 sequences are SGHVS and FQNEAQ. The CDR3 sequence: CASRSTSGGGLKLFF. The CDR3 DNA is TGTGCCAGCAGAAGTACTAGCGGGGGGGGGCTGAAGCTGTTTTTT.

This rearrangement joins TRBV7-2 to TRBJ2-3; D gene unclear. The CDR3 covers 12 residues. The germline gives CDR1 SGHTA, CDR2 FQGNSA. The V gene lost 3 bases and the J gene lost 7 bases, with 8 bases spanning the gap. The CDR3: CASSFFGYTQYF. CDR3 DNA: TGTGCCAGCAGCTTCTTCGGTTATACGCAGTATTTT. The whole variable domain, remainder taken from reference TRBV7-2 and TRBJ2-3, is GAGVSQSPSNKVTEKGKDVELRCDPISGHTALYWYRQSLGQGLEFLIYFQGNSAPDKSGLPSDRFSAERTGGSVSTLTIQRTQQEDSAVYLCASSFFGYTQYFGPGTRLTVL.

The V and J genes are TRBV11-3 and TRBJ2-7, with 7 bases identical to TRBD2. V trimming: 0 bases; J trimming: 3 bases; junction bases outside the gene matches: 5. Germline V CDR1 and CDR2: SGHNT, YENEEA. CDR3 length: 15 residues. CDR3 DNA: TGTGCCAGCAGCTTAGATGGGCCTAGCGGCTACGAGCAGTACTTC. Amino acid sequence: CASSLDGPSGYEQYF.

The chain recombines TRBV5-8 with TRBJ2-2, with 7 bases identical to TRBD2. CDR3 size: 14 residues. Germline-derived CDR1 and CDR2 are SGHTS and YDEGEE. J was trimmed by 3 bases and V by 4 bases; bases with no gene match: 3. CDR3 sequence: CASSPGGDTGELFF. In DNA, the CDR3 is TGTGCCAGCAGCCCGGGGGGAGACACCGGGGAGCTGTTTTTT.

The rearrangement links TRBV11-2 to TRBJ2-7, with TRBD2 matching over 8 bases. Trimming at V came to 4 bases and at J to 4 bases, leaving 9 bases not matched to a gene. The CDR3 is made up of 15 amino acids. The germline V gene encodes CDR1 SGHAT and CDR2 FQNNGV. The CDR3 DNA reads TGTGCCAGCAGCTCTGTCAGCGGGAGTAGGTACGAGCAGTACTTC. The encoded protein is CASSSVSGSRYEQYF.

The CDR3 DNA is TGTGCCAGCAGTCCCTGGACACAGAACGCTTTCTTT. Amino acid sequence: CASSPWTQNAFF. The chain employs TRBV28 and TRBJ1-1, with a tentative D call TRBD1 (5 bases). Germline assignment: CDR1 MDHEN and CDR2 SYDVKM. Between the trimmed V and J ends, which lost 5 bases and 11 bases, there was a span of 15 bases. The CDR3 length is 12 residues.

V and J are TRBV18 and TRBJ2-2; 11 bases match TRBD2. V gave up 2 bases and J gave up 6 bases; unmatched junction bases: 11. CDR1 is KGHSH, CDR2 LQKENI, per germline. The CDR3 extends over 18 amino acids. DNA for the CDR3: TGTGCCAGCTCACCATATGTTCTAGCGGGAGGTTCCTCCGGGGAGCTGTTTTTT. Translation: CASSPYVLAGGSSGELFF. Full variable domain (missing parts from reference TRBV18 and TRBJ2-2): NAGVMQNPRHLVRRRGQEARLRCSPMKGHSHVYWYRQLPEEGLKFMVYLQKENIIDESGMPKERFSAEFPKEGPSILRIQQVVRGDSAAYFCASSPYVLAGGSSGELFFGEGSRLTVL.

The chain is built from TRBV28 and TRBJ2-5; no clear D. The germline V gene encodes CDR1 MDHEN and CDR2 SYDVKM. The CDR3 sequence is 16 residues long. The ends were cut back, 3 bases at V and 2 bases at J, with 16 bases in the middle. The CDR3 DNA reads TGTGCCAGCAGTTTCGCTTTGGCAGAAATTCAAGAGACCCAGTACTTC. It is translated as CASSFALAEIQETQYF.

The rearrangement links TRBV21-1 to TRBJ2-2; the table's TRBD1 call for D was not verified on the DNA. TRBV21-1 is an annotated pseudogene. CDR3 length: 22 amino acids. CDR3: CASSNFARNPTGGNRNTGELFF. Here the CDR3 DNA reads TGTGCCAGCAGCAATTTCGCCCGCAACCCGACAGGTGGTAATCGGAACACCGGGGAGCTGTTTTTT.

This CDR3 is CSARPLGGYTF. CDR3 DNA: TGCAGTGCTAGACCCCTGGGGGGCTACACCTTC. The chain couples TRBV20-1 to TRBJ1-2; no definite D call. The germline V gene has CDR1 DFQATT and CDR2 SNEGSKA (reference sequence). The ends were cut back, 2 bases at V and 8 bases at J, with 9 bases in the middle. The CDR3 is made up of 11 amino acids.

CDR3 bases: TGTGCCAGCTTGACGGTCAGCGGGATTTCCTACAATGAGCAGTTCTTC. Encoded protein: CASLTVSGISYNEQFF. The chain carries TRBV7-9 and TRBJ2-1, with 7 positions matching TRBD2. This CDR3 is built from 16 residues. The V gene's germline CDR1 is SEHNR and CDR2 FQNEAQ (reference sequence). V lost 8 bases to trimming and J lost 1 base; unmatched junction nucleotides: 11.

On this clone itself: An end of the junction does not agree with germline; a read error may underlie this. V and J are TRBV2 and TRBJ2-2; D is possibly TRBD2 (5 bases). CDR3 length: 14 residues. Per the germline V gene, CDR1 is SNHLY and CDR2 is FYNNEI. The CDR3 spells CASGEGAGTGELFF. CDR3 sequence (DNA): TGTGCCAGCGGTGAGGGCGCGGGCACCGGGGAGCTGTTTTTT.

V is TRBV11-2 and J is TRBJ2-6; D not certain. The germline V and J ends were trimmed by 3 bases and 2 bases, with 14 bases remaining between them. CDR1 is SGHAT and CDR2 is FQNNGV in the germline V gene. This CDR3 has 17 amino acids. CDR3 sequence: CASSFPPGEPGANVLTF. The CDR3 coding sequence is TGTGCCAGCAGCTTTCCCCCGGGTGAGCCTGGGGCCAACGTCCTGACTTTC.

V and J are TRBV2 and TRBJ2-1; 9 nucleotides match TRBD2. Looked up from germline, CDR1 is SNHLY and CDR2 is FYNNEI. With V trimmed by 3 bases and J by 0 bases, 6 bases remained unmatched. The CDR3 has 17 amino acids. The CDR3 protein is CASSEGLAGVSYNEQFF. The CDR3 DNA reads as TGTGCCAGCAGTGAGGGGTTAGCGGGAGTCTCCTACAATGAGCAGTTCTTC.

This chain links TRBV18 with TRBJ2-2, with 9 nucleotides matching TRBD1. The germline V gene encodes CDR1 KGHSH and CDR2 LQKENI. The ends lost 4 bases at V and 5 bases at J; junction bases unmatched: 11. This CDR3 has 17 residues. The CDR3 DNA sequence: TGTGCCAGCTCACAAGGGACAGGGAAGTTTGAGACCGGGGAGCTGTTTTTT. Its translation is CASSQGTGKFETGELFF.

The genes are TRBV6-5 and TRBJ2-6; D ambiguous. The CDR3 is 14 residues long. V shed 3 bases and J shed 2 bases, with 5 bases lying between them. Germline V CDR1 and CDR2: MNHEY, SVGAGI. The CDR3 spells CASSYGAGANVLTF. The CDR3 nucleotides are TGTGCCAGCAGTTATGGGGCTGGGGCCAACGTCCTGACTTTC.

The CDR3 DNA follows: TGTGCCAGCAGTTATCTGACAGTTAGCAATCAGCCCCAGCATTTT. This sequence encodes CASSYLTVSNQPQHF. The rearrangement uses TRBV28 and TRBJ1-5; possibly TRBD1 for D (5 bases). CDR3 length: 15 amino acids. Trimming left V 4 bases short and J 0 bases short, with 10 bases between. Per germline, CDR1 MDHEN and CDR2 SYDVKM.

The chain couples TRBV19 to TRBJ2-2; D gene uncertain. The CDR3 totals 13 residues. CDR1 is LNHDA, CDR2 SQIVND, per germline (reference sequence). Between the trimmed V and J ends, which lost 7 bases and 4 bases, there was a span of 10 bases. CDR3 DNA: TGTGCCAGTATTGGAAGGTTCACCGGGGAGCTGTTTTTT. It is translated as CASIGRFTGELFF. Variable domain in full (rest from reference TRBV19 and TRBJ2-2): DGGITQSPKYLFRKEGQNVTLSCEQNLNHDAMYWYRQDPGQGLRLIYYSQIVNDFQKGDIAEGYSVSREKKESFPLTVTSAQKNPTAFYLCASIGRFTGELFFGEGSRLTVL.